Below, 18 T cell receptor beta chains from the same sample are listed, as sequenced in a study of Ad26.COV2.S vaccination and SARS-CoV-2 variants. This table comes from immunoSEQ multiplex PCR, and its TCRdb copy is limited to in-frame clones, with some not included. Of roughly 320,000 clones listed, more than 70% are singletons. The treatment here: about 20 received Ad26.COV2.S at low or high dose, single or two shots; five or six received placebo; per-sample allocation not given. Samples were taken on day 63 after the first vaccine or placebo injection. The sample here was peripheral blood, taken in a trial of Ad26.COV2.S vaccine versus placebo. These receptors were collected from a person aged 18-60 years who received the Ad26.COV2.S COVID-19 vaccine or a placebo.

The V and J genes are TRBV10-2 and TRBJ1-6; D gene ambiguous. The CDR3 is made up of 15 amino acids. The germline V gene has CDR1 WSHSY and CDR2 SAAADI. The ends were cut back, 3 bases at V and 0 bases at J, with 6 bases in the middle. CDR3 amino acids: CASSDRSSYNSPLHF. In DNA, the CDR3 is TGCGCCAGCAGTGACAGGAGCTCCTATAATTCACCCCTCCACTTT.

Concerning this clone itself: Other DNA sequences of this sample code for an identical CDR3. This chain links TRBV5-1 with TRBJ1-1; tentative D call: TRBD1 (6 bases). The CDR3 runs 13 residues. The germline V gene has CDR1 SGHRS and CDR2 YFSETQ. V lost 2 bases and J 1 base, leaving 6 bases between the germline ends. The CDR3 protein is CASSLGGNTEAFF. The CDR3, as DNA: TGCGCCAGCAGCTTAGGGGGGAACACTGAAGCTTTCTTT. The full variable domain, rest sourced from reference TRBV5-1 and TRBJ1-1, is KAGVTQTPRYLIKTRGQQVTLSCSPISGHRSVSWYQQTPGQGLQFLFEYFSETQRNKGNFPGRFSGRQFSNSRSEMNVSTLELGDSALYLCASSLGGNTEAFFGQGTRLTVV.

The chain is built from TRBV4-3 and TRBJ2-3, with 9 bases lining up with TRBD2. J was trimmed by 0 bases and V by 3 bases; bases with no gene match: 13. CDR1 LGHNA and CDR2 YSLEER come from the germline V gene. This CDR3 is built from 19 residues. CDR3 in DNA: TGCGCCAGCAGCCATGGGGCGCTGCGGGGGGGCCTGAGCACAGATACGCAGTATTTT. It encodes CASSHGALRGGLSTDTQYF.

The rearrangement joins TRBV7-9 to TRBJ2-7; possibly TRBD1 for D (6 bases). The CDR3 has 13 amino acids. V shed 5 bases and J shed 7 bases, with 15 bases lying between them. Per germline, CDR1 SEHNR and CDR2 FQNEAQ (reference sequence). The chain's CDR3 is CASSPRTDGEQYF. The CDR3 DNA sequence: TGTGCCAGCAGCCCTAGGACAGATGGAGAGCAGTACTTC.

In its sample, this clone was seen a few times. The genes are TRBV10-2 and TRBJ2-7; TRBD1 aligns across 7 bases. Per the germline V gene, CDR1 is WSHSY and CDR2 is SAAADI. The CDR3 has 16 amino acids. J lost 2 bases, V lost 7 bases, and 14 bases had no gene match. CDR3 residues: CASTDLKMTGPYEQYF. CDR3 sequence (DNA): TGCGCCAGCACCGACTTAAAGATGACAGGGCCCTACGAGCAGTACTTC.

This sequence joins TRBV11-2 and TRBJ1-1; D is unclear. Germline V gene data show CDR1 as SGHAT and CDR2 as FQNNGV. This CDR3 is built from 14 residues. V shed 1 base and J shed 2 bases, with 8 bases lying between them. CDR3 sequence reads: CASSLADVNTEAFF. CDR3 DNA sequence: TGTGCCAGCAGCTTAGCGGACGTTAACACTGAAGCTTTCTTT. The variable domain in full, with the rest retrieved from reference TRBV11-2 and TRBJ1-1, is EAGVAQSPRYKIIEKRQSVAFWCNPISGHATLYWYQQILGQGPKLLIQFQNNGVVDDSQLPKDRFSAERLKGVDSTLKIQPAKLEDSAVYLCASSLADVNTEAFFGQGTRLTVV.

The chain couples TRBV20-1 to TRBJ2-2; D call uncertain. The CDR3 is 18 residues long. Trimming pared 3 bases from V and 8 bases from J, leaving 28 bases between. Germline CDR1 DFQATT, CDR2 SNEGSKA (reference sequence). The CDR3 here is CSASPYGLPAVLGGELFF. Written as DNA, the CDR3 is TGCAGTGCTAGTCCCTACGGTCTTCCGGCGGTTTTGGGGGGGGAGCTGTTTTTT.

V gene TRBV30 combines with J gene TRBJ2-4, with D perhaps being TRBD1 or TRBD2 (6 bases each). Germline V gene sequence: CDR1 GTSNPN, CDR2 SVGIG (reference sequence). V was shortened by 5 bases and J by 0 bases, with 14 bases between the two germline ends. The CDR3 spans 15 residues. In nucleotides, the CDR3 is TGTGCCTGGGGGGGGCGGTCGGTAGCCAAAAACATTCAGTACTTC. Amino acids: CAWGGRSVAKNIQYF. Full variable domain (missing parts from reference TRBV30 and TRBJ2-4): SQTIHQWPATLVQPVGSPLSLECTVEGTSNPNLYWYRQAAGRGLQLLFYSVGIGQISSEVPQNLSASRPQDRQFILSSKKLLLSDSGFYLCAWGGRSVAKNIQYFGAGTRLSVL.

The chain is built from TRBV5-4 and TRBJ2-4, with D possibly being TRBD1 (5 bases). Germline CDR1 is SGHNT and CDR2 is YYREEE (reference sequence). The CDR3 covers 15 residues. V lost 3 bases and J lost 0, with 10 bases in between. CDR3 DNA: TGTGCCAGCAGCTCGGCAGGGAAAGCCAAAAACATTCAGTACTTC. Protein product: CASSSAGKAKNIQYF. The full variable domain, its missing parts supplied by reference TRBV5-4 and TRBJ2-4, is ETGVTQSPTHLIKTRGQQVTLRCSSQSGHNTVSWYQQALGQGPQFIFQYYREEENGRGNFPPRFSGLQFPNYSSELNVNALELDDSALYLCASSSAGKAKNIQYFGAGTRLSVL.

This clone was seen only once. V usage is TRBV19 and J usage is TRBJ2-7; perhaps TRBD2 as D (6 bases). Germline V gene lookup returns CDR1 LNHDA and CDR2 SQIVND (reference sequence). With 2 bases removed from V and 3 bases from J, the gap between germline ends came to 14 bases. The CDR3 length is 15 residues. CDR3 region: CASSISGGSDYEQYF. The CDR3 DNA follows: TGTGCCAGTAGTATATCCGGGGGTAGTGACTACGAGCAGTACTTC.

The V and J genes are TRBV5-1 and TRBJ1-3; D call uncertain. Germline V gives CDR1 SGHRS, CDR2 YFSETQ. The V end was cut by 4 bases, the J end by 1 base, with 12 bases between. This CDR3 spans 15 amino acids. CDR3: CASSTYYGSGNTIYF. CDR3 in DNA: TGCGCCAGCAGCACCTACTATGGGTCTGGAAACACCATATATTTT. The full variable domain, in which reference TRBV5-1 and TRBJ1-3 provide the parts outside the CDR3, is KAGVTQTPRYLIKTRGQQVTLSCSPISGHRSVSWYQQTPGQGLQFLFEYFSETQRNKGNFPGRFSGRQFSNSRSEMNVSTLELGDSALYLCASSTYYGSGNTIYFGEGSWLTVV.

This chain uses TRBV2 with TRBJ2-5, with D perhaps TRBD2 (5 bases). The CDR3 has 11 residues. The V and J ends lost 10 bases and 5 bases respectively, with 11 bases between them. The germline CDR1 and CDR2 sequences are SNHLY and FYNNEI. This CDR3 reads CATAGIETQYF. DNA of the CDR3: TGTGCCACGGCCGGGATCGAGACCCAGTACTTC.

This clone was seen once. The chain carries TRBV7-2 and TRBJ2-5, with 14 bases fitting TRBD2. V dropped 1 base and J dropped 2; count of bases not matched to a gene: 6. The CDR3 loop spans 18 amino acids. Germline V gene lookup returns CDR1 SGHTA and CDR2 FQGNSA. The CDR3 bases are TGTGCCAGCAGCTTAGACCCGACTAGCGGGGGGGGGCAAGAGACCCAGTACTTC. This gives the protein CASSLDPTSGGGQETQYF. The full variable domain, with the rest looked up from reference TRBV7-2 and TRBJ2-5, is GAGVSQSPSNKVTEKGKDVELRCDPISGHTALYWYRQSLGQGLEFLIYFQGNSAPDKSGLPSDRFSAERTGGSVSTLTIQRTQQEDSAVYLCASSLDPTSGGGQETQYFGPGTRLLVL.

The J gene is TRBJ2-7, the V gene TRBV7-3; 9 bases are shared with TRBD1. With V trimmed by 5 bases and J by 0 bases, 8 bases remained unmatched. The CDR3 extends over 16 amino acids. CDR1 SGHTA and CDR2 FQGTGA come from the germline V gene. The CDR3 loop reads CASSATGTGISYEQYF. For the CDR3, the DNA is TGTGCCAGCAGCGCGACCGGGACAGGGATCTCCTACGAGCAGTACTTC.

The chain employs TRBV7-4 and TRBJ1-6; unclear D gene. Germline-derived CDR1 and CDR2 are SGHVT and SQSDAQ. V was shortened by 6 bases and J by 11 bases, with 17 bases between the two germline ends. This CDR3 region has 14 residues. CDR3 in amino acids: CASRLKQVSAPLHF. CDR3 nucleotide sequence: TGTGCCAGCAGGCTAAAGCAGGTGAGCGCACCCCTCCACTTT.

The chain carries TRBV10-1 and TRBJ2-7; D unclear. CDR1 WNHNN and CDR2 SYGVQD come from the germline V gene (reference sequence). This CDR3 spans 13 amino acids. The V gene lost 3 bases and the J gene lost 0 bases, with 6 bases spanning the gap. CDR3 nucleotides: TGCGCCAGCAGTGAAGGCAGCTCCTACGAGCAGTACTTC. This sequence encodes CASSEGSSYEQYF.

This clone has only a few counts. The chain employs TRBV6-1 and TRBJ1-5, with D possibly being TRBD1 (5 bases). CDR3 length: 16 amino acids. The V gene's germline CDR1 is MNHNS and CDR2 SASEGT. V was cut by 0 bases and J by 4 bases, with 13 bases left in between. The CDR3 DNA is TGTGCCAGCAGTGAAGCGCTCAGGGATAGGAATCAGCCCCAGCATTTT. Protein: CASSEALRDRNQPQHF.

CDR3 sequence reads: CASSLSAKDRGKSGANVLTF. The CDR3 DNA sequence: TGTGCCAGCAGTTTATCGGCCAAGGACAGGGGAAAATCTGGGGCCAACGTCCTGACTTTC. The V and J genes are TRBV27 and TRBJ2-6; TRBD1 matches at 9 bases. CDR3 length equals 20 residues. V lost 0 bases and J lost 1; bases outside the gene matches: 10. From germline, CDR1 is MNHEY and CDR2 SMNVEV (reference sequence).